The clone carrying this T cell receptor (beta chain) was recorded a few times. The junction had 8 bases not matched to a gene; V was cut back by 5 bases and J by 3 bases. CDR1 is SNHLY, CDR2 FYNNEI, per germline. The CDR3 spans 16 residues. Original processing notes: Nucleated cell counts were estimated from reference gene primer amplification. Profiled with immunoSEQ multiplex PCR; TCRdb holds only in-frame clones, not every one. V and J calls and clone size are copied from that table; D and trimming were computed from the DNA. This table has about 140,000 clones, 79% appearing once. This record belongs to a study of blood T cell repertoires in COVID-19. In the study overall: Both acute and convalescent COVID-19 samples were obtained from the United States, Italy and Spain. Sample material is recorded as cDNA or gDNA derived from T cells, B-cell-depleted T cells, or PBMCs.

The chain has TRBV2 and TRBJ1-3; 9 nucleotides agree with TRBD1. This sequence was found in a man aged 60 to 75 with acute or convalescent COVID-19. The sequenced material came from peripheral blood. The CDR3 nucleotides read TGTGCCAGCAGTCAAACCGGGACAGGGTTTGGAAACACCATATATTTT. Translating it yields CASSQTGTGFGNTIYF.